This T cell receptor (beta chain) emerged from a study of cytomegalovirus exposure and HLA in healthy donors. The CDR3 loop spans 12 amino acids. Trimming stripped 5 bases from V and 1 base from J, with 9 bases between. The germline V gene encodes CDR1 GTSNPN and CDR2 SVGIG (reference sequence). The PCR ran on 60 Vbeta and 13 Jbeta primers. Repertoires were generated with immunoSEQ multiplex PCR, while TCRdb's copy carries only in-frame clones and drops some. The sample lists roughly 99,000 clones; around three quarters were seen once. The sample was PBMCs. This TCR was sampled from a male donor in good health and CMV-seropositive. The chain employs TRBV30 and TRBJ2-7, with D perhaps TRBD1 (5 bases). CDR3 sequence (DNA): TGTGCCTGGGGGAAGGGGTCCTACGAGCAGTACTTC. It translates to CAWGKGSYEQYF.